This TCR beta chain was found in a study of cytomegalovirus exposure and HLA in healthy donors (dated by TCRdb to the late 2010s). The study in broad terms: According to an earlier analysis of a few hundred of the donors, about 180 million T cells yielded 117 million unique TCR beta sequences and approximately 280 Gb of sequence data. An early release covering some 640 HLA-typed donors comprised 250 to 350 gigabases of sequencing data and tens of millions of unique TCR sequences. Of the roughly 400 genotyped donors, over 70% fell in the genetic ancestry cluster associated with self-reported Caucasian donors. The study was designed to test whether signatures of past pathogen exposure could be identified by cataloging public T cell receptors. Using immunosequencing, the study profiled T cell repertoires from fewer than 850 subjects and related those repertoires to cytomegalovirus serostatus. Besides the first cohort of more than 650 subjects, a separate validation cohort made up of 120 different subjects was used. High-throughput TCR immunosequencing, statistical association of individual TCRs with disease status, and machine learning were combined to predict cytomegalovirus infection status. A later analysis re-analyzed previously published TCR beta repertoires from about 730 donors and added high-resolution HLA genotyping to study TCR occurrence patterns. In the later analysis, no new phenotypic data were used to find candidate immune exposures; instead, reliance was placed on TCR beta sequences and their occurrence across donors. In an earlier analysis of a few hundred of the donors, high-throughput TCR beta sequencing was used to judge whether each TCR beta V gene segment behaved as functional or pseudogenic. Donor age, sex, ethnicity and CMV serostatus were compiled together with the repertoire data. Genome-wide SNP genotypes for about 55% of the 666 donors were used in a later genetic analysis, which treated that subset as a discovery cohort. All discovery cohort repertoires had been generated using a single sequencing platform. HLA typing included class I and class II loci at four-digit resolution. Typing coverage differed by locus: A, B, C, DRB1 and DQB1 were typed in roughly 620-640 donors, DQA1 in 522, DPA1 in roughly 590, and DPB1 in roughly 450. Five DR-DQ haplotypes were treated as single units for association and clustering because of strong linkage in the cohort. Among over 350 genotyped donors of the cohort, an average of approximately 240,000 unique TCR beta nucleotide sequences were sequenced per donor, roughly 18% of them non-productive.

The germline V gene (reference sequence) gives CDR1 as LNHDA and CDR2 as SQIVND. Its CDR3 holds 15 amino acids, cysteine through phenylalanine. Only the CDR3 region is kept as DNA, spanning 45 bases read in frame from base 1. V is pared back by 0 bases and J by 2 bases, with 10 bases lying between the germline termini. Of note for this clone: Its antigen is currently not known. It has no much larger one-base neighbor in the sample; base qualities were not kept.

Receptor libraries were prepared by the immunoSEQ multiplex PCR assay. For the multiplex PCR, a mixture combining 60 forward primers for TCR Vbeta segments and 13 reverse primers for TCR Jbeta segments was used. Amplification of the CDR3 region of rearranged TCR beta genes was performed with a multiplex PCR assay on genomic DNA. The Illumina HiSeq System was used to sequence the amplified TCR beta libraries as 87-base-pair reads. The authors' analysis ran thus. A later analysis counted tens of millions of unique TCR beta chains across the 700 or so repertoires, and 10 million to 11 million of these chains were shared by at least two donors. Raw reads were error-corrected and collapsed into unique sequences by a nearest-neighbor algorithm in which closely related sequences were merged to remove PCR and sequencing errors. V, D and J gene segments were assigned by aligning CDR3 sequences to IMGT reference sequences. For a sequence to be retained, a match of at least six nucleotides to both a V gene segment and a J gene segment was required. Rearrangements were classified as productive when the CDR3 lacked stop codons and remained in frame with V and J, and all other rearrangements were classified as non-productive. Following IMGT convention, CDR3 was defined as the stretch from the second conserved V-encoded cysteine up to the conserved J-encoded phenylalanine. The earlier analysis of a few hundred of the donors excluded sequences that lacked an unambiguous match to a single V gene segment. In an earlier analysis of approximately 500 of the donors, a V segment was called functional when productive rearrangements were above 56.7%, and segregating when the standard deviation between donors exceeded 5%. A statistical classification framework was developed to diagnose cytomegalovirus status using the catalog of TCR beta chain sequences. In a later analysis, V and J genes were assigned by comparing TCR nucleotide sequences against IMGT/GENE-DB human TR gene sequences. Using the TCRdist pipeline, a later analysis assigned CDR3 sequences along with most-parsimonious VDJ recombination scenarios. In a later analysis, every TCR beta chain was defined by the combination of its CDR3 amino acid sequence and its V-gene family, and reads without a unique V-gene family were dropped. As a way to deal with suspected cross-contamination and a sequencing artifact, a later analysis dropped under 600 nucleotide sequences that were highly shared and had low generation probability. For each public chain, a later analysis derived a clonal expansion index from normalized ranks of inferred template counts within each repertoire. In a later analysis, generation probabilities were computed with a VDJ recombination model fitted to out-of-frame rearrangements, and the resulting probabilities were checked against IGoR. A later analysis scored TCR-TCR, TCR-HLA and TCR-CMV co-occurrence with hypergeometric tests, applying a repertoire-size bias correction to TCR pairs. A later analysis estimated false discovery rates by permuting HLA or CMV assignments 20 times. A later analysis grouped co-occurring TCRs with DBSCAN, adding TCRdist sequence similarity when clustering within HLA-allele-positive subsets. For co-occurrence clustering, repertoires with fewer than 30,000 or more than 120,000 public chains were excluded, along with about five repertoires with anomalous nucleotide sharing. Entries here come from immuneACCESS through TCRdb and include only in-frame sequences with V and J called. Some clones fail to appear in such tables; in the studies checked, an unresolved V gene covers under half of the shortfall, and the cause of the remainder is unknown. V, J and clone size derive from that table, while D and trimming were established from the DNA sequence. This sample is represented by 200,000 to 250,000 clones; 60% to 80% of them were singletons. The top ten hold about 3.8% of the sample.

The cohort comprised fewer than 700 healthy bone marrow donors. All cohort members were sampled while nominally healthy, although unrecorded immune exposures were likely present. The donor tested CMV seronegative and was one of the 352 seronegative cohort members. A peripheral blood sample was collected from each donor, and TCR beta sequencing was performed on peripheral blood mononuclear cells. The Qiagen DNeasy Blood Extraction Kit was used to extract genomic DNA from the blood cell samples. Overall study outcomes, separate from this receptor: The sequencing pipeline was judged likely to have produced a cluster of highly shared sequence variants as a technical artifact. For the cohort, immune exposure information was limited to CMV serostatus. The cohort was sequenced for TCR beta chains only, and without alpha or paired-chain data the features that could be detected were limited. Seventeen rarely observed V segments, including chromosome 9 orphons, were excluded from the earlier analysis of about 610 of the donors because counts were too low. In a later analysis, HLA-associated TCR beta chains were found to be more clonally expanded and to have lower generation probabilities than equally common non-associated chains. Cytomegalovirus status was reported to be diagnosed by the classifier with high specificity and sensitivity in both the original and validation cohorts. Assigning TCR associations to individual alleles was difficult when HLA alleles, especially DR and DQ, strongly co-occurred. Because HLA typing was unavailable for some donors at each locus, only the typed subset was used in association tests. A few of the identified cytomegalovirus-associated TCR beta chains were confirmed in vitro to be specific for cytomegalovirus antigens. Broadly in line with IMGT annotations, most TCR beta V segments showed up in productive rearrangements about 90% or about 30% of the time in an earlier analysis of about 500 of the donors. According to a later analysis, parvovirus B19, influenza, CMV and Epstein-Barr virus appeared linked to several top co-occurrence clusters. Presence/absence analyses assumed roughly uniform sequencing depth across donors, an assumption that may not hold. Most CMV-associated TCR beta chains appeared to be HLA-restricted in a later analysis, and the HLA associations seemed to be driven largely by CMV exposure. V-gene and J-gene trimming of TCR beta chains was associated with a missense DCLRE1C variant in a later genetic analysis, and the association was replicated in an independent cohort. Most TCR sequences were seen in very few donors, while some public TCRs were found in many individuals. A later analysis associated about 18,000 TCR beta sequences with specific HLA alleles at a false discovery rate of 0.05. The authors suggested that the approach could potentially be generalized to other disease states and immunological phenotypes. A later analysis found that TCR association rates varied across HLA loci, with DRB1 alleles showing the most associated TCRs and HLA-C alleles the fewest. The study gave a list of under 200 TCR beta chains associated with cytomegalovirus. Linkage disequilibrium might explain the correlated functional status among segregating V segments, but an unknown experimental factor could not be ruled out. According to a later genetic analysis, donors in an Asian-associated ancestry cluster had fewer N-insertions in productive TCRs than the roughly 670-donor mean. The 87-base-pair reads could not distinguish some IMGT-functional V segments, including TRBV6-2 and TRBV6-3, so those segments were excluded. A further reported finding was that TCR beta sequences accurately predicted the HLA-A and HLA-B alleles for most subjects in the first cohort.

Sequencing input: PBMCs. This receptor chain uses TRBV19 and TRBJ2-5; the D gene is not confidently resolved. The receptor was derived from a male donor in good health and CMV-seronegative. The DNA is TGTGCCAGTAGTATAGATAAGACTCTTCAAGAGACCCAGTACTTC. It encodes CASSIDKTLQETQYF.